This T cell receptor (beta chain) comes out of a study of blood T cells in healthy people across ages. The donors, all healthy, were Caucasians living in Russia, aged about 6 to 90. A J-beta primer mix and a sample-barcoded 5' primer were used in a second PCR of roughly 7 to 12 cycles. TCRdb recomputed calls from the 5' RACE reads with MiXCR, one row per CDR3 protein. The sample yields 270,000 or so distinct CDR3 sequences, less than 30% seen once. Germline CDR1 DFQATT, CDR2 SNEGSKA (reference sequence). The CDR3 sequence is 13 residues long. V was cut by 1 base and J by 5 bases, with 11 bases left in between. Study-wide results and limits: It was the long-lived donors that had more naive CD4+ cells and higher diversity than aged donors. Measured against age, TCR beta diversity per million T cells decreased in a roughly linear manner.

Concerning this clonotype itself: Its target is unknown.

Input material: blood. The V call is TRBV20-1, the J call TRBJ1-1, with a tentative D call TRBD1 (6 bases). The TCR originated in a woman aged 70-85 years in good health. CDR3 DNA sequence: TGCAGTGCTAGAGCCCAGGGGAATACTGAAGCTTTCTTT. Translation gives CSARAQGNTEAFF.